Listed here are 18 T cell receptor beta chains from one sample, sequenced in a study of lymphopenia after photon versus proton radiotherapy. Profiled with immunoSEQ multiplex PCR; TCRdb holds only in-frame clones, not every one. This sample carries 30,000 or so clones, around nine tenths of them seen once, and the ten largest clones take around 47%. The source was peripheral blood, collected from a patient treated with proton-based radiotherapy. The receptors originated from a woman aged 55 to 70 with cholangiocarcinoma. Some clones in this sample may be carry-over from other donors' samples.

About this clone: Other DNA sequences in the sample encode the same CDR3. The CDR3 sequence is CASSESTDTQYF. In DNA form, the CDR3 reads TGCGCCAGCAGTGAGTCAACAGATACGCAGTATTTT. This chain connects TRBV10-1 to TRBJ2-3; D remains unclear. This CDR3 comprises 12 residues. V gave up 0 bases and J gave up 3 bases, with 1 base separating them. In germline, CDR1 is WNHNN, CDR2 SYGVQD (reference sequence).

The chain links TRBV10-3 to TRBJ1-4; 8 nucleotides match TRBD1. The ends lost 3 bases at V and 7 bases at J; junction bases unmatched: 10. The CDR3 has 16 amino acids. Germline CDR1 reads ENHRY; CDR2 reads SYGVKD. CDR3 coding DNA: TGTGCCATCAGTGACGGCGGTGGACAGGGAGGTGAAAAACTGTTTTTT. It encodes CAISDGGGQGGEKLFF.

J is TRBJ2-2 and V is TRBV12-5; D is uncertain. CDR1 is LGHNT, CDR2 FRNRAP, per germline. The V end was cut by 4 bases, the J end by 3 bases, with 12 bases between. This CDR3 has 15 residues. CDR3 in DNA: TGTGCTAGTGGTTCATACAGTTTCTACACCGGGGAGCTGTTTTTT. Its protein is CASGSYSFYTGELFF.

This chain joins TRBV15 and TRBJ2-7, with 9 bases matching TRBD2. This CDR3 contains 16 residues. Germline values: CDR1 LNHNV, CDR2 YYDKDF (reference sequence). Trimming cost V 1 base and J 5 bases; bases outside gene matches: 9. CDR3 residues: CATSRGVSGSLDEQYF. The CDR3 DNA reads TGTGCCACCAGCAGAGGTGTTAGCGGGAGCTTAGACGAGCAGTACTTC.

The chain couples TRBV5-4 to TRBJ2-1; unclear D gene. The CDR3 runs 15 residues. Trimming took 3 bases from V and 0 from J, leaving 10 bases between them. Germline V lookup: CDR1 SGHNT, CDR2 YYREEE (reference sequence). This CDR3 reads CASSSDPSSYNEQFF. DNA of the CDR3: TGTGCCAGCAGCTCCGATCCGAGCTCCTACAATGAGCAGTTCTTC.

The chain uses TRBV9 and TRBJ1-1; no firm D call. Germline V CDR1 and CDR2: SGDLS, YYNGEE. CDR3 length: 14 residues. V lost 1 base and J lost 1, with 8 bases in between. CDR3 coding DNA: TGTGCCAGCAGCGTATCGCCGGGGAACACTGAAGCTTTCTTT. Amino acids: CASSVSPGNTEAFF.

The chain recombines TRBV7-9 with TRBJ2-3; D not resolved. Germline values: CDR1 SEHNR, CDR2 FQNEAQ (reference sequence). This CDR3 has 16 amino acids. The germline V and J ends were trimmed by 2 bases and 2 bases, with 14 bases remaining between them. The CDR3 loop reads CASSLTGTANTDTQYF. The CDR3 region has the DNA TGTGCCAGCAGCTTAACGGGTACTGCGAACACAGATACGCAGTATTTT.

Relative to its sample, this clone is medium-sized (0.01 to 0.1%). The rearrangement joins TRBV6-1 to TRBJ1-1, with TRBD1 identical over 7 bases. The ends lost 7 bases at V and 10 bases at J; junction bases unmatched: 6. The CDR3 runs 11 residues. CDR1 and CDR2 from the germline V gene are MNHNS and SASEGT. The CDR3 spells CASIQGPGAFF. CDR3 sequence (DNA): TGTGCCAGCATACAGGGGCCTGGAGCTTTCTTT.

This clone was counted ten times or more. The V gene is TRBV7-3, the J gene TRBJ2-2; D remains unclear. The CDR3 is 16 amino acids. From germline, CDR1 is SGHTA and CDR2 FQGTGA. V lost 5 bases and J 1 base, leaving 14 bases between the germline ends. The CDR3 reads CASSTPGGENTGELFF. Here the CDR3 DNA reads TGTGCCAGCAGCACTCCCGGCGGCGAGAACACCGGGGAGCTGTTTTTT. Using reference TRBV7-3 and TRBJ2-2 for the parts outside the CDR3, the full variable domain is GAGVSQTPSNKVTEKGKYVELRCDPISGHTALYWYRQSLGQGPEFLIYFQGTGAADDSGLPNDRFFAVRPEGSVSTLKIQRTERGDSAVYLCASSTPGGENTGELFFGEGSRLTVL.

V usage is TRBV25-1 and J usage is TRBJ2-2, with D possibly being TRBD2 (5 bases). Germline values: CDR1 MGHDK, CDR2 SYGVNS. V was trimmed by 4 bases and J by 1 base, leaving 7 bases between them. This CDR3 spans 14 amino acids. CDR3 sequence: CASSGRLNTGELFF. The CDR3 nucleotides are TGTGCCAGCAGTGGGAGGTTGAACACCGGGGAGCTGTTTTTT.

The chain combines TRBV19 with TRBJ2-2, with 7 bases identical to TRBD2. Germline values: CDR1 LNHDA, CDR2 SQIVND (reference sequence). The CDR3 runs 17 residues. Unmatched junction bases numbered 7, after V lost 3 bases and J lost 0 bases. CDR3 in DNA: TGTGCCAGTAGTATTGTTCGGGGGGACCCGAACACCGGGGAGCTGTTTTTT. Amino acid sequence: CASSIVRGDPNTGELFF.

This clone was observed a handful of times. This chain joins TRBV6-1 and TRBJ1-2; 7 nucleotides agree with TRBD1. CDR1 is MNHNS and CDR2 is SASEGT in the germline V gene. V gave up 6 bases and J gave up 4 bases; unmatched junction bases: 5. The CDR3 runs 13 residues. As DNA, the CDR3 is TGTGCCAGCAGGCGGGACAGAGGCTATGGCTACACCTTC. This sequence encodes CASRRDRGYGYTF.

The chain joins TRBV5-8 to TRBJ1-6; no clear D. The CDR3 has 12 residues. Germline V gene data show CDR1 as SGHTS and CDR2 as YDEGEE. Trimming left V 7 bases short and J 7 bases short, with 9 bases between. CDR3 amino acids: CASSRLNSPLHF. The CDR3 DNA reads TGTGCCAGCTCCAGGTTGAATTCACCCCTCCACTTT.

This clone was detected only once. The CDR3 DNA follows: TGTGCCAGCAGTTTTCTCGTCGAGGGAGGGTCCTACAATGAGCAGTTCTTC. Amino acid sequence: CASSFLVEGGSYNEQFF. The chain carries TRBV28 and TRBJ2-1; 7 positions match TRBD2. In germline, CDR1 is MDHEN, CDR2 SYDVKM. The CDR3 is 17 residues long. The J segment lost 1 base and the V segment lost 3 bases, leaving 9 bases of the junction unmatched.

V usage is TRBV21-1 and J usage is TRBJ2-7; the D segment call TRBD2 is taken from the table without a DNA check. TRBV21-1 is a pseudogene. CDR3 size: 16 residues. In nucleotides, the CDR3 is TGTGCCAGCAGCAATAGCGACAAACGCCTTTCCTACGAGCAGTACTTC. Amino acid sequence: CASSNSDKRLSYEQYF.

The chain employs TRBV29-1 and TRBJ1-1, with TRBD1 matching over 12 bases. The V gene end was trimmed by 3 bases and the J gene end by 5 bases; junction bases not matched to a gene: 1. This CDR3 has 13 residues. In germline, CDR1 is SQVTM, CDR2 ANQGSEA. CDR3 DNA sequence: TGCAGCGTTGAGGGACAGGGGGCGACTGAAGCTTTCTTT. Translated, it gives CSVEGQGATEAFF.

DNA for the CDR3: TGTGCCAGCAGCTTAAGTTCGAACACCGGGGAGCTGTTTTTT. Its translation is CASSLSSNTGELFF. V gene TRBV7-3 combines with J gene TRBJ2-2; D call uncertain. The germline V gene has CDR1 SGHTA and CDR2 FQGTGA. The CDR3 totals 14 residues. V lost 1 base, J lost 0 bases, and 3 bases lay in between.

The rearrangement links TRBV5-1 to TRBJ2-5; 8 bases line up with TRBD1. This CDR3 is 14 amino acids long. Germline trimming cut 5 bases from V and 1 base from J; bases unmatched to any gene: 4. Germline CDR1 reads SGHRS; CDR2 reads YFSETQ. DNA of the CDR3: TGCGCCAGCAGGACAGGGGCTTCCCAAGAGACCCAGTACTTC. Its translation: CASRTGASQETQYF.